Below, 17 T cell receptor beta chains from the same sample are listed, as sequenced in a study of long-term antiretroviral therapy in people with HIV. The run of the v3.0 immunoSEQ assay was at survey level. Assay used: immunoSEQ multiplex PCR; TCRdb lists only in-frame clones, some missing. The table includes over 20,000 clones, over 70% detected once. Sample: unsorted PBMCs, taken 3 years after starting antiretroviral therapy. These receptors came from a man aged 18-30 years with HIV.

This clone came up a few times. The chain has TRBV9 and TRBJ1-2; 7 bases align to TRBD1. Trimming at V came to 3 bases and at J to 7 bases, leaving 9 bases not matched to a gene. Germline CDR1 and CDR2: SGDLS and YYNGEE. This CDR3 is built from 14 residues. The DNA of the CDR3 is TGTGCCAGCAGCGAAACACAGGGGTTCTCTGGCTACACCTTC. Its translation is CASSETQGFSGYTF.

V is TRBV6-1 and J is TRBJ2-7; TRBD1 might be the D (5 bases). With 2 bases removed from V and 1 base from J, the gap between germline ends came to 9 bases. The CDR3 loop spans 14 amino acids. Germline CDR1 reads MNHNS; CDR2 reads SASEGT. The CDR3 reads CASSEQGISYEQYV. The DNA of the CDR3 is TGTGCCAGCAGTGAACAGGGAATTTCCTACGAGCAGTACGTC.

This clone was recorded only once. J is TRBJ2-3 and V is TRBV14; D perhaps matches TRBD2 (5 bases). The CDR3 totals 17 residues. Germline V gives CDR1 SGHDN, CDR2 FVKESK. V was trimmed by 0 bases and J by 0 bases, leaving 13 bases between them. The CDR3 protein is CASSQDYGVPSTDTQYF. The CDR3 DNA reads as TGTGCCAGCAGCCAAGATTACGGGGTCCCCAGCACAGATACGCAGTATTTT.

This chain links TRBV4-1 with TRBJ2-1; D ambiguous. Between the trimmed V and J ends, which lost 1 base and 7 bases, there was a span of 8 bases. The CDR3 has 13 amino acids. The germline V gene has CDR1 MGHRA and CDR2 YSYEKL. The CDR3 loop reads CASSQAGRNEQFF. The CDR3 nucleotides are TGCGCCAGCAGCCAAGCAGGACGGAATGAGCAGTTCTTC.

The V call is TRBV11-2, the J call TRBJ2-3; 7 bases match TRBD1. V was pared by 5 bases and J by 2 bases, with 10 bases of the junction left unmatched. Germline loops: CDR1 SGHAT, CDR2 FQNNGV. The CDR3 contains 16 residues. CDR3 DNA: TGTGCCAGCAGCCAGGGGGACCGGGAATTCACAGATACGCAGTATTTT. Its translation: CASSQGDREFTDTQYF.

This rearrangement joins TRBV19 to TRBJ1-2; D unresolved. V dropped 4 bases and J dropped 4 bases, with 16 bases sitting between them. The CDR3 covers 15 residues. Germline values: CDR1 LNHDA, CDR2 SQIVND (reference sequence). CDR3 protein: CASSTGGRSAYGYTF. The CDR3 coding sequence is TGTGCCAGTAGTACCGGCGGACGGTCGGCCTATGGCTACACCTTC.

This rearrangement joins TRBV5-6 to TRBJ2-3, with a weak D call TRBD1 (5 bases). Germline V lookup: CDR1 SGHDT, CDR2 YYEEEE. The CDR3 length is 15 residues. V was trimmed by 5 bases and J by 2 bases, leaving 15 bases between them. DNA for the CDR3: TGTGCCAGCAGTTTTGACAGCGTTTCCACAGATACGCAGTATTTT. Amino acids: CASSFDSVSTDTQYF.

The V and J genes are TRBV5-1 and TRBJ2-3; 7 bases are a match to TRBD2. Germline V gives CDR1 SGHRS, CDR2 YFSETQ. The trim removed 6 bases at V and 0 bases at J, leaving 13 bases unmatched. The CDR3 is made up of 17 amino acids. CDR3 DNA sequence: TGCGCCAGCACCAGCGGTCCCCTAGCGGTGAGCACAGATACGCAGTATTTT. Translation: CASTSGPLAVSTDTQYF.

The rearrangement links TRBV27 to TRBJ2-1, with 13 bases lining up with TRBD2. Germline-derived CDR1 and CDR2 are MNHEY and SMNVEV (reference sequence). Trimming took 5 bases from V and 13 from J; bases not matched to a gene: 5. The CDR3 consists of 13 residues. CDR3 DNA: TGTGCCAGCAGTGGGTGGACTAGCGGGGGCCAGTTCTTC. Translation: CASSGWTSGGQFF.

J is TRBJ1-2 and V is TRBV6-5; D possibly corresponds to TRBD1 (5 bases). Germline CDR1 MNHEY, CDR2 SVGAGI. Trimming took off 2 bases at V and 5 bases at J, with 12 bases between the two ends. The CDR3 runs to 14 residues. In DNA, the CDR3 is TGTGCCAGCAGTTACACCGGGGGGGGGTATGGCTACACCTTC. It specifies CASSYTGGGYGYTF.

The chain links TRBV10-3 to TRBJ1-5; D remains ambiguous. The CDR3 is 15 residues long. Trimming removed 2 bases at V and 11 bases at J, with 19 bases between. CDR1 is ENHRY and CDR2 is SYGVKD in the germline V gene. The CDR3 bases are TGTGCCATCAGTGAGGCGGATTCAGGCTCATTGGCCCAGCATTTT. It specifies CAISEADSGSLAQHF.

The chain employs TRBV6-8 and TRBJ1-6; maybe TRBD1 (6 bases). The V and J ends lost 6 bases and 8 bases respectively, with 23 bases between them. The CDR3 spans 17 residues. CDR1 is MNHGY, CDR2 SAAAGT, per germline. The CDR3 DNA sequence: TGTGCCAGCAGCCGCCGGACAGCTCTTAACCTGTATTCACCCCTCCACTTT. This codes for CASSRRTALNLYSPLHF.

The chain carries TRBV20-1 and TRBJ2-1, with D uncertain. CDR1 DFQATT and CDR2 SNEGSKA come from the germline V gene (reference sequence). The length of the CDR3 is 11 residues. Trimming shortened V by 1 base and J by 8 bases, and 6 bases separated the two germline ends. The CDR3 protein is CSARVRDEQFF. The CDR3 DNA follows: TGCAGTGCTAGAGTCCGGGATGAGCAGTTCTTC.

This clone has only one observation. The V gene is TRBV6-6, the J gene TRBJ2-1, with D uncertain. The V and J ends lost 0 bases and 4 bases respectively, with 13 bases between them. Germline V gene lookup returns CDR1 MNHNY and CDR2 SVGAGI (reference sequence). The CDR3 spans 16 residues. The CDR3 DNA reads as TGTGCCAGCAGTTACTCGACCCGGACCGCATACAATGAGCAGTTCTTC. It encodes CASSYSTRTAYNEQFF.

The rearrangement links TRBV11-2 to TRBJ1-2, with a tentative D call TRBD1 (5 bases). Germline-derived CDR1 and CDR2 are SGHAT and FQNNGV. The CDR3 contains 15 residues. V was clipped by 0 bases and J by 2 bases, with 10 bases between them. CDR3 residues: CASSLESDRNYGYTF. CDR3 in DNA: TGTGCCAGCAGCTTAGAATCAGACAGAAACTATGGCTACACCTTC.

The chain has TRBV29-1 and TRBJ2-1, with a possible D match to TRBD1 (6 bases). Trimming removed 4 bases from V and 8 bases from J, with 9 bases in between. There are 11 residues in the CDR3. Per the germline V gene, CDR1 is SQVTM and CDR2 is ANQGSEA. The DNA of the CDR3 is TGCAGCGTTGCGACAGGAGATGAGCAGTTCTTC. The encoded protein is CSVATGDEQFF.

In its sample, this clone was seen a few times. V usage is TRBV19 and J usage is TRBJ1-2; D not resolved. CDR3 length equals 14 residues. Looked up from germline, CDR1 is LNHDA and CDR2 is SQIVND (reference sequence). Trimming took off 7 bases at V and 3 bases at J, with 15 bases between the two ends. CDR3 in amino acids: CASNINMEHYGYTF. CDR3 in DNA: TGTGCCAGTAATATCAATATGGAACACTATGGCTACACCTTC.